This TCR beta chain was sequenced during a study of tumor and adjacent non-tumor tissue in lung cancer. This CDR3 has 16 residues. CDR1 is SGHAT, CDR2 FQNNGV, per germline. TCRbeta libraries were built with three rounds of nested PCR, modified from ARM-PCR. MiXCR was run by TCRdb on the multiplex PCR reads, yielding one entry per CDR3 protein. Counted here are 100,000 to 120,000 distinct CDR3 sequences, approximately 87% occurring once; the ten biggest clones make up about 23%. This sample's RNA came from whole unsorted tissue. This sequence originates from a man aged 65-85 years with non-small cell lung cancer. The rearrangement joins TRBV11-2 to TRBJ2-7; D is perhaps TRBD1 (6 bases). Source material: lung tumor tissue. The CDR3: CVRSPLAGTPTYEQYF. The CDR3 DNA reads as TGTGTCAGGAGCCCCCTCGCCGGGACACCAACCTACGAGCAGTACTTC.